A single sample gave rise to the 3 T cell receptor beta chains below, sequenced in a study of CD8+ T cells in alopecia areata. Sequencing relied on a cDNA template that was reverse transcribed from extracted RNA. TCRdb's table, derived via immunoSEQ multiplex PCR, lists solely in-frame clones and lacks some. The sample includes under 250,000 clones, around three fifths of them seen just once. This specimen was CD4+ T cells sorted from blood, taken at week 0. These receptors were taken from a human donor with alopecia areata.

In this sample, this clone turned up a few times. The genes are TRBV27 and TRBJ1-2, with 9 bases fitting TRBD1. In germline, CDR1 is MNHEY, CDR2 SMNVEV (reference sequence). This CDR3 has 13 amino acids. Unmatched junction bases numbered 5, after V lost 7 bases and J lost 5 bases. CDR3 sequence reads: CASKGTGRYGYTF. CDR3 bases: TGTGCCAGCAAAGGGACAGGGAGGTATGGCTACACCTTC.

This chain joins TRBV30 and TRBJ2-7, with TRBD1 matching 10 bases. The CDR3 contains 12 residues. Trimming at V came to 0 bases and at J to 11 bases, leaving 4 bases not matched to a gene. Germline assignment: CDR1 GTSNPN and CDR2 SVGIG (reference sequence). The CDR3 region has the DNA TGTGCCTGGAGTGTGGGACAGGGGAAGGAGTACTTC. Its translation: CAWSVGQGKEYF.

There are a few counts of this clone. The rearrangement uses TRBV2 and TRBJ2-7; D unclear. The CDR3 is 12 residues long. V was pared by 7 bases and J by 2 bases, with 9 bases between. The germline V gene has CDR1 SNHLY and CDR2 FYNNEI. DNA of the CDR3: TGTGCCAGCACCCTCGTGGCCTACGAGCAGTACTTC. Amino acid sequence: CASTLVAYEQYF.